This passage covers 25 T cell receptor beta chains from one sample sequenced in a study of PD-L1 blockade in urothelial cancer. Using immunoSEQ multiplex PCR, the repertoire was profiled, and TCRdb retains in-frame clones only, with some absent. The data contain 30,000 or so clones, around 83% of them singletons. The sequences come from PBMCs, collected around atezolizumab (anti-PD-L1) treatment. The receptor source for this set is a man in his sixties with urothelial cancer.

J is TRBJ1-5 and V is TRBV7-9, with TRBD1 matching over 11 bases. The V gene's germline CDR1 is SEHNR and CDR2 FQNEAQ (reference sequence). Germline trimming cut 1 base from V and 6 bases from J; bases unmatched to any gene: 2. The CDR3 is 15 residues long. CDR3 in amino acids: CASSLDGQGAQPQHF. As DNA, the CDR3 is TGTGCCAGCAGCTTAGACGGACAGGGGGCTCAGCCCCAGCATTTT.

The V and J genes are TRBV5-6 and TRBJ2-2, with D possibly matching TRBD1 (5 bases). The CDR3 totals 16 residues. Trimming left V 3 bases short and J 5 bases short, with 17 bases between. The germline CDR1 and CDR2 sequences are SGHDT and YYEEEE. This CDR3 reads CASSSGRVLGTGELFF. CDR3 DNA: TGTGCCAGCAGCTCTGGCAGGGTCCTGGGAACCGGGGAGCTGTTTTTT.

A single count supports this clone. The chain is built from TRBV5-1 and TRBJ2-7, with 9 bases aligning to TRBD1. Unmatched junction bases numbered 2, after V lost 0 bases and J lost 1 base. The CDR3 length is 15 residues. Germline V gene data show CDR1 as SGHRS and CDR2 as YFSETQ. In DNA form, the CDR3 reads TGCGCCAGCAGCTTGGAGGGACAGGGATCCTACGAGCAGTACTTC. Its translation is CASSLEGQGSYEQYF. The variable domain in full, with the rest retrieved from reference TRBV5-1 and TRBJ2-7, is KAGVTQTPRYLIKTRGQQVTLSCSPISGHRSVSWYQQTPGQGLQFLFEYFSETQRNKGNFPGRFSGRQFSNSRSEMNVSTLELGDSALYLCASSLEGQGSYEQYFGPGTRLTVT.

This chain links TRBV4-2 with TRBJ2-5, with 12 positions matching TRBD2. J lost 5 bases, V lost 0 bases, and 10 bases had no gene match. CDR1 and CDR2 (germline): LGHNA, YNFKEQ. The CDR3 runs 18 residues. In nucleotides, the CDR3 is TGTGCCAGCAGCCAAGAGTCAAGACTAGCGGGAGTTGTGGAGACCCAGTACTTC. It translates to CASSQESRLAGVVETQYF.

V gene TRBV5-1 combines with J gene TRBJ2-1; D is possibly TRBD2 (6 bases). This CDR3 comprises 15 residues. CDR1 and CDR2 from the germline V gene are SGHRS and YFSETQ. Trimming took 0 bases from V and 5 from J, leaving 12 bases between them. The CDR3 bases are TGCGCCAGCAGCTTGGGACGGAGGGTCGACAATGAGCAGTTCTTC. It yields the protein CASSLGRRVDNEQFF.

This rearrangement joins TRBV18 to TRBJ2-1, with D maybe TRBD2 (5 bases). This CDR3 comprises 16 residues. The germline CDR1 and CDR2 sequences are KGHSH and LQKENI. Trimming left V 3 bases short and J 0 bases short, with 12 bases between. In nucleotides, the CDR3 is TGTGCCAGCTCACCCCTGAGGGCACTCTCCTACAATGAGCAGTTCTTC. Its protein product is CASSPLRALSYNEQFF. The whole variable domain, remainder taken from reference TRBV18 and TRBJ2-1, is NAGVMQNPRHLVRRRGQEARLRCSPMKGHSHVYWYRQLPEEGLKFMVYLQKENIIDESGMPKERFSAEFPKEGPSILRIQQVVRGDSAAYFCASSPLRALSYNEQFFGPGTRLTVL.

This chain joins TRBV29-1 and TRBJ2-3; a weak D match, TRBD2 (6 bases). The CDR3 runs 13 residues. Trimming pared 4 bases from V and 5 bases from J, leaving 13 bases between. Germline values: CDR1 SQVTM, CDR2 ANQGSEA. The CDR3, as DNA: TGCAGCGTTGGACTAGTTCGTGGAGATACGCAGTATTTT. Amino acids: CSVGLVRGDTQYF.

The chain carries TRBV5-1 and TRBJ2-7; 11 bases agree with TRBD2. Looked up from germline, CDR1 is SGHRS and CDR2 is YFSETQ. This CDR3 comprises 15 residues. V lost 1 base to trimming and J lost 3 bases; unmatched junction nucleotides: 3. The CDR3 nucleotides are TGCGCCAGCAGCTTGACGGGGACTAGCGGCTACGAGCAGTACTTC. Protein sequence: CASSLTGTSGYEQYF.

This chain connects TRBV7-9 to TRBJ2-3, with D maybe TRBD2 (7 bases). V lost 4 bases to trimming and J lost 2 bases, with 13 bases between them. The CDR3 is 15 amino acids. CDR1 is SEHNR and CDR2 is FQNEAQ in the germline V gene (reference sequence). The CDR3 DNA reads TGTGCCAGCAGCTCGGGGGGCGGATTCACAGATACGCAGTATTTT. The encoded protein is CASSSGGGFTDTQYF.

This chain links TRBV4-1 with TRBJ2-1; D is perhaps TRBD1 (7 bases). Between the trimmed V and J ends, which lost 1 base and 8 bases, there was a span of 15 bases. From germline, CDR1 is MGHRA and CDR2 YSYEKL. The CDR3 consists of 15 residues. CDR3 loop: CASSQGQGGVDEQFF. CDR3 coding DNA: TGCGCCAGCAGCCAAGGACAGGGAGGAGTGGATGAGCAGTTCTTC.

The chain couples TRBV28 to TRBJ2-2, with 7 bases aligning to TRBD2. The CDR3 runs to 16 residues. CDR1 MDHEN and CDR2 SYDVKM come from the germline V gene. V lost 8 bases and J lost 5; bases outside the gene matches: 14. For the CDR3, the DNA is TGTGCCAGCGCGGGCCCCGCGGGAGTGGATACCGGGGAGCTGTTTTTT. Protein: CASAGPAGVDTGELFF.

This chain joins TRBV9 and TRBJ2-5; 13 nucleotides line up with TRBD2. V gave up 6 bases and J gave up 2 bases; unmatched junction bases: 4. In germline, CDR1 is SGDLS, CDR2 YYNGEE. The CDR3 runs 15 residues. The CDR3 loop is CASTPGLAGQETQYF. Written as DNA, the CDR3 is TGTGCCAGCACCCCGGGACTAGCGGGGCAAGAGACCCAGTACTTC.

This clone was seen only a few times. V is TRBV4-2 and J is TRBJ2-7; 8 nucleotides match TRBD2. The germline CDR1 and CDR2 sequences are LGHNA and YNFKEQ. This CDR3 is built from 16 residues. The trim removed 0 bases at V and 7 bases at J, leaving 11 bases unmatched. The CDR3 region is CASSQDWGAAGEEQYF. In DNA, the CDR3 is TGTGCCAGCAGCCAAGATTGGGGAGCAGCGGGGGAGGAGCAGTACTTC.

The rearrangement joins TRBV14 to TRBJ1-2; D is unresolved. The CDR3 spans 13 residues. Looked up from germline, CDR1 is SGHDN and CDR2 is FVKESK. Trimming stripped 3 bases from V and 3 bases from J, with 8 bases between. The CDR3 sequence: CASSQERHYGYTF. The CDR3 region has the DNA TGTGCCAGCAGCCAGGAGCGGCACTATGGCTACACCTTC.

The V gene is TRBV4-3, the J gene TRBJ1-2, with D possibly matching TRBD1 (5 bases). Trimming removed 5 bases from V and 1 base from J, with 14 bases in between. This CDR3 is 15 amino acids long. Germline CDR1 and CDR2: LGHNA and YSLEER. The CDR3 here is CASSAGPAFNYGYTF. CDR3 bases: TGCGCCAGCAGCGCAGGGCCCGCCTTTAACTATGGCTACACCTTC.

This chain connects TRBV19 to TRBJ2-1, with a weak D call TRBD1 (6 bases). The ends were cut back, 1 base at V and 6 bases at J, with 19 bases in the middle. This CDR3 region has 17 residues. The germline gives CDR1 LNHDA, CDR2 SQIVND (reference sequence). This CDR3 is CASSIGQGIGGFNEQFF. In DNA form, the CDR3 reads TGTGCCAGTAGTATAGGTCAGGGGATTGGGGGCTTCAATGAGCAGTTCTTC.

The rearrangement joins TRBV7-3 to TRBJ2-2, with 10 positions matching TRBD1. Germline-derived CDR1 and CDR2 are SGHTA and FQGTGA. V lost 2 bases and J lost 8; bases outside the gene matches: 5. This CDR3 is built from 15 residues. CDR3 coding DNA: TGTGCCAGCAGCTTACGGACAGGGGGGCCGGGGGAGCTGTTTTTT. The encoded protein is CASSLRTGGPGELFF.

The chain carries TRBV27 and TRBJ2-7; 11 bases match TRBD2. Per germline, CDR1 MNHEY and CDR2 SMNVEV (reference sequence). After removal of 1 base from V and 6 bases from J, the junction contained 2 bases not matched to a gene. The CDR3 covers 14 residues. The CDR3 bases are TGTGCCAGCAGTTTATTTCTAGCGGGGGGCGAGCAGTACTTC. Amino acid sequence: CASSLFLAGGEQYF.

In DNA form, the CDR3 reads TGTGCCAGCAGCGTAGCCGGGGGGGCCAAAAACATTCAGTACTTC. Translation: CASSVAGGAKNIQYF. The J gene is TRBJ2-4, the V gene TRBV9; TRBD2 agrees at 7 bases. The CDR3 runs 15 residues. With 0 bases clipped from V and 1 base from J, the junction kept 1 base outside the gene matches. Germline V CDR1 and CDR2: SGDLS, YYNGEE. The full variable domain, with the rest looked up from reference TRBV9 and TRBJ2-4, is DSGVTQTPKHLITATGQRVTLRCSPRSGDLSVYWYQQSLDQGLQFLIQYYNGEERAKGNILERFSAQQFPDLHSELNLSSLELGDSALYFCASSVAGGAKNIQYFGAGTRLSVL.

The chain carries TRBV7-8 and TRBJ2-4; 9 nucleotides line up with TRBD1. Germline-derived CDR1 and CDR2 are SGHVS and FQNEAQ. The CDR3 sequence is 16 residues long. The ends lost 3 bases at V and 2 bases at J; junction bases unmatched: 5. The CDR3 here is CASSFVGQGTKNIQYF. The CDR3 nucleotides are TGTGCCAGCAGCTTCGTGGGACAGGGCACCAAAAACATTCAGTACTTC.

A word on this clone: One end of the junction does not line up with germline, which may come from a read error. The chain couples TRBV7-6 to TRBJ2-2; TRBD1 matches 7 bases. Per germline, CDR1 SGHVS and CDR2 FNYEAQ. The CDR3 is 17 residues long. Written as DNA, the CDR3 is TGTGCCAGCAGCTTATTCCCCGAGGGGGCGAAAACCGGGGAGCTGTTTTTT. This sequence encodes CASSLFPEGAKTGELFF.

This clone was seen a handful of times. The chain couples TRBV30 to TRBJ1-4; D remains ambiguous. The CDR3 totals 13 residues. Between the trimmed V and J ends, which lost 0 bases and 7 bases, there was a span of 9 bases. In germline, CDR1 is GTSNPN, CDR2 SVGIG (reference sequence). Here the CDR3 DNA reads TGTGCCTGGAGTGTACTAGGAAGTGAAAAACTGTTTTTT. This translates into CAWSVLGSEKLFF.

The chain employs TRBV2 and TRBJ2-1; D is uncertain. V lost 7 bases to trimming and J lost 9 bases, with 10 bases between them. The CDR3 length is 11 residues. CDR1 SNHLY and CDR2 FYNNEI come from the germline V gene. CDR3 protein: CASTQSSEQFF. CDR3 DNA sequence: TGTGCCAGCACACAGAGCAGTGAGCAGTTCTTC. Supplemented by reference TRBV2 and TRBJ2-1, the full variable domain reads EPEVTQTPSHQVTQMGQEVILRCVPISNHLYFYWYRQILGQKVEFLVSFYNNEISEKSEIFDDQFSVERPDGSNFTLKIRSTKLEDSAMYFCASTQSSEQFFGPGTRLTVL.

This chain uses TRBV6-5 with TRBJ2-2, with D possibly matching TRBD2 (5 bases). The CDR3 loop spans 14 amino acids. V lost 0 bases to trimming and J lost 6 bases, with 8 bases between them. Germline lookup yields CDR1 MNHEY and CDR2 SVGAGI. The CDR3, as DNA: TGTGCCAGCAGTTACTCGAGGGTAGCCGGGGAGCTGTTTTTT. This gives the protein CASSYSRVAGELFF.

CDR3 sequence: CASSVALELLNTEAFF. The CDR3 nucleotides are TGTGCCAGCAGCGTAGCTTTAGAGTTATTGAACACTGAAGCTTTCTTT. J is TRBJ1-1 and V is TRBV9, with D hard to call. Per the germline V gene, CDR1 is SGDLS and CDR2 is YYNGEE. Between the trimmed V and J ends, which lost 0 bases and 0 bases, there was a span of 12 bases. The CDR3 contains 16 residues.